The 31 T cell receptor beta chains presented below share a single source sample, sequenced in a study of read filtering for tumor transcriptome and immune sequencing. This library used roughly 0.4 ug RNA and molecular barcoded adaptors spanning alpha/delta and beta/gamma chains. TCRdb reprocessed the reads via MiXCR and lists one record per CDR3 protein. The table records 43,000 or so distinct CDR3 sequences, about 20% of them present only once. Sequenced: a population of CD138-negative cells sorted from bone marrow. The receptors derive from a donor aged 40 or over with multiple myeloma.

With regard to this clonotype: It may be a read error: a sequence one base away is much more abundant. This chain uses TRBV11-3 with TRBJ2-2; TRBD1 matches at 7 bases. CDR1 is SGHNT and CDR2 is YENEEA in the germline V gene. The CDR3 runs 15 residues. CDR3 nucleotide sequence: TGTGCCAGCAGTCTTAGGGGGCGCAACACCGGGGAGCCGTTTTTT. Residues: CASSLRGRNTGEPFF.

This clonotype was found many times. The CDR3 bases are TGTGCCAGCAGTGGGGAGACCGGGGAGCTGTTTTTT. As protein: CASSGETGELFF. This chain joins TRBV6-2 or TRBV6-3 and TRBJ2-2, with D tentatively TRBD2 (5 bases). CDR3 size: 12 residues. V shed 5 bases and J shed 5 bases, with 6 bases lying between them. Germline assignment: CDR1 MNHEY and CDR2 SVGEGT.

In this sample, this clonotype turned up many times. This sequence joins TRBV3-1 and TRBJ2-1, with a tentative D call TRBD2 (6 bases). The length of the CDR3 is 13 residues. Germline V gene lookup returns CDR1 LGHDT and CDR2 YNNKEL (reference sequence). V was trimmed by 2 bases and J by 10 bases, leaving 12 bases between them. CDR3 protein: CASSQYGGQEQFF. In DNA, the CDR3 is TGTGCCAGCAGCCAATATGGAGGGCAAGAGCAGTTCTTC.

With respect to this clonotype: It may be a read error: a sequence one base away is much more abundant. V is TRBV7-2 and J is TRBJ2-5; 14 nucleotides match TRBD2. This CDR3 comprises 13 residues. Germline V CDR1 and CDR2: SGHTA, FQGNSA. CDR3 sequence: CAGSLGTSGRQYF. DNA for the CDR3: TGTGCCGGCAGTTTAGGGACTAGCGGGAGACAGTACTTC.

CDR3 DNA: TGCGCCAGCAGCTTGGCCTCAGGGGGCGCGACCACAGATACGCAGTATTTT. This gives the protein CASSLASGGATTDTQYF. The J gene is TRBJ2-3, the V gene TRBV5-1; 8 nucleotides match TRBD1. CDR1 and CDR2 (germline): SGHRS, YFSETQ. The J segment lost 2 bases and the V segment lost 0 bases, leaving 8 bases of the junction unmatched. The CDR3 loop spans 17 amino acids.

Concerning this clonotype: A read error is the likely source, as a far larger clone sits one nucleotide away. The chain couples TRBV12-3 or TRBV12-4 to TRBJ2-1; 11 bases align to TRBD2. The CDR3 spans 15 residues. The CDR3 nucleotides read TGTGCCTGCAGTACCCTAGCGGGAGGAGGAAATGAGCAGTTCTTC. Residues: CACSTLAGGGNEQFF.

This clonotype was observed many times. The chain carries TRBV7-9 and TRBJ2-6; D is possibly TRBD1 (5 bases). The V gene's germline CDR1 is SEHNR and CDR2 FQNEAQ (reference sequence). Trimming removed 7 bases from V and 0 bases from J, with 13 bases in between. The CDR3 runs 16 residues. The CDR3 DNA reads TGTGCCAGCAACAGACAGCTTAGCTCTGGGGCCAACGTCCTGACTTTC. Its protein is CASNRQLSSGANVLTF. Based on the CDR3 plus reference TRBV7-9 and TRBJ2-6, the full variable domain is DTGVSQNPRHKITKRGQNVTFRCDPISEHNRLYWYRQTLGQGPEFLTYFQNEAQLEKSRLLSDRFSAERPKGSFSTLEIQRTEQGDSAMYLCASNRQLSSGANVLTFGAGSRLTVL.

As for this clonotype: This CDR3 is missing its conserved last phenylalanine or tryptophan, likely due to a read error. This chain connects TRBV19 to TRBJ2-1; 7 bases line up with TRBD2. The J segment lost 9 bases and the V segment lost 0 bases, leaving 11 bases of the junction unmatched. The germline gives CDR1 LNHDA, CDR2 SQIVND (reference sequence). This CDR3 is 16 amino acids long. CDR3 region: CASSIDFAGVHSEQFS. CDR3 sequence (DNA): TGTGCCAGTAGTATAGACTTCGCGGGAGTACACAGTGAGCAGTTCTCC.

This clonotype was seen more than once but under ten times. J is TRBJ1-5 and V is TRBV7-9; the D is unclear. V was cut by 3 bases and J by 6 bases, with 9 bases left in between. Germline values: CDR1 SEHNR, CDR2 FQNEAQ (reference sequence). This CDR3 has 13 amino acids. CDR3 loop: CASSLGGLQPQHF. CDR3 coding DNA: TGTGCCAGCAGCTTGGGAGGGCTTCAGCCCCAGCATTTT.

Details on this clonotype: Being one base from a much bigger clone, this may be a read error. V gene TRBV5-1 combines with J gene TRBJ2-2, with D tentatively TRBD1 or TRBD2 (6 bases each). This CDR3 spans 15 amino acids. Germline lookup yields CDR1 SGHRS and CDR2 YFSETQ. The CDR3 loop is CASSLQGTGTGGLFF. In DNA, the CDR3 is TGCGCCAGCAGCTTACAGGGAACCGGGACCGGGGGGCTGTTTTTT.

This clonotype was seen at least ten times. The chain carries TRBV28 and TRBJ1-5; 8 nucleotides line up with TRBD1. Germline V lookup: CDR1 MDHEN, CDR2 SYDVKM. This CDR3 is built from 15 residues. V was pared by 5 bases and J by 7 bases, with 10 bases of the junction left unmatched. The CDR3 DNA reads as TGTGCCAGCAGTCCCTCGGACAGGGAAATCCAGCCCCAGCATTTT. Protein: CASSPSDREIQPQHF.

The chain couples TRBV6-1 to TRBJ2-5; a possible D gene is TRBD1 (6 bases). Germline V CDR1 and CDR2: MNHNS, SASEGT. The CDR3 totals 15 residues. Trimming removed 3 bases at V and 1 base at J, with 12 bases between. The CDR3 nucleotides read TGTGCCAGCAGTGACCCTAGGACAGTCCAAGAGACCCAGTACTTC. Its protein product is CASSDPRTVQETQYF.

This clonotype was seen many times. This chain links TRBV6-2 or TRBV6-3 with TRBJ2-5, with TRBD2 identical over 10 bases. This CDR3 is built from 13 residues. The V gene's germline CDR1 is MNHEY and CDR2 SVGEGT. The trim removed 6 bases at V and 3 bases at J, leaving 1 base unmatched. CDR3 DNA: TGTGCCAGCAGAACTAGCGGGAAAGAGACCCAGTACTTC. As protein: CASRTSGKETQYF.

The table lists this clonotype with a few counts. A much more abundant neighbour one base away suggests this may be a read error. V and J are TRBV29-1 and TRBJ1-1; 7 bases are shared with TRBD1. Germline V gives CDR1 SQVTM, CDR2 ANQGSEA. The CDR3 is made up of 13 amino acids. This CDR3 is CCVKGAKNTEAFF. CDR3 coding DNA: TGCTGCGTTAAGGGGGCGAAGAACACTGAAGCTTTCTTT.

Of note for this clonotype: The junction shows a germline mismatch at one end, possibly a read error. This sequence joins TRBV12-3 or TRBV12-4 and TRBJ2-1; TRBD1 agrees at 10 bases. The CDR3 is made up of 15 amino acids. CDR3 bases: TGTGCCAGCAACTCCCGGGACAGGGGCTCCAATGGGCAGTTCTTC. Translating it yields CASNSRDRGSNGQFF.

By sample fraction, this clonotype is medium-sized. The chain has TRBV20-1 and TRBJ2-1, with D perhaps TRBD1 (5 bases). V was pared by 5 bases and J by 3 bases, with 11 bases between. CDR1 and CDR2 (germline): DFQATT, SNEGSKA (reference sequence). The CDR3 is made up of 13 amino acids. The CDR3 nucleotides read TGCAGTGCTGAACCGACAGTCTACAATGAGCAGTTCTTC. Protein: CSAEPTVYNEQFF.

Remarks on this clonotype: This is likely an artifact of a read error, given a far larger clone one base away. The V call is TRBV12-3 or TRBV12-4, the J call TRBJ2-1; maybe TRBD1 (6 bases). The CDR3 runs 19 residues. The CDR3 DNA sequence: TGTGCCAGCAGTTACGGTCCTTTGTCACAGGGTAGGCTACTCAATGAGCAGCTCTTC. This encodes CASSYGPLSQGRLLNEQLF.

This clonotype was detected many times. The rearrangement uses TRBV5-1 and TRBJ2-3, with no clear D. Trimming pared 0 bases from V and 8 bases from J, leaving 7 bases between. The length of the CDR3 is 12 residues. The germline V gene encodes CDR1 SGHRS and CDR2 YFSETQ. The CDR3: CASSLASGTQYF. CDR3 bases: TGCGCCAGCAGCTTGGCCAGTGGTACGCAGTATTTT.

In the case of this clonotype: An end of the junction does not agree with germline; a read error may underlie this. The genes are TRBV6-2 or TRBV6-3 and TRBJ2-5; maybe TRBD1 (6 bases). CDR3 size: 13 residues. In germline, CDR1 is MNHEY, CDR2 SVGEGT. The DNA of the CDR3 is TGTGTCAGCAGTTGGGGACATGAAGAGACCCAGTACTTC. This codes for CVSSWGHEETQYF.

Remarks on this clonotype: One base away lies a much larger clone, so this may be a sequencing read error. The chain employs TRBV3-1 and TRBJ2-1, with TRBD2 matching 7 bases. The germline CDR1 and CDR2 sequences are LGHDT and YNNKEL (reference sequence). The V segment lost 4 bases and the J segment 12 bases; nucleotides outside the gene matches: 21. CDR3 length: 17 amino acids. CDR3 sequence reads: CASSRSGGREAVIGQFF. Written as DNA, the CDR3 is TGTGCCAGCAGCCGCTCGGGAGGTCGGGAGGCAGTAATCGGGCAGTTCTTC.

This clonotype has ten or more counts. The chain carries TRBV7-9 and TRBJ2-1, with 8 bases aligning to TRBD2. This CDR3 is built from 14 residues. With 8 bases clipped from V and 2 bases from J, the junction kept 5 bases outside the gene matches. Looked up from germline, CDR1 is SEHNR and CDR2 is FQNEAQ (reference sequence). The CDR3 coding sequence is TGTGCCAGCTCCCAAGCGGGAGCCTACAATGAGCAGTTCTTC. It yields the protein CASSQAGAYNEQFF. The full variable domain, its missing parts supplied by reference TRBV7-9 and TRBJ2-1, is DTGVSQNPRHKITKRGQNVTFRCDPISEHNRLYWYRQTLGQGPEFLTYFQNEAQLEKSRLLSDRFSAERPKGSFSTLEIQRTEQGDSAMYLCASSQAGAYNEQFFGPGTRLTVL.

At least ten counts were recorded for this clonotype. The chain's CDR3 is CASSGQGTGELFF. The CDR3 DNA is TGTGCCAGCAGTGGACAGGGGACCGGGGAGCTGTTTTTT. This rearrangement joins TRBV6-2 or TRBV6-3 to TRBJ2-2; 9 nucleotides align to TRBD1. Trimming cost V 5 bases and J 5 bases; bases outside gene matches: 0. The CDR3 runs 13 residues. Germline-derived CDR1 and CDR2 are MNHEY and SVGEGT.

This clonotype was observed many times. As DNA, the CDR3 is TGCAGCGTTGATACAATTTTCCTAGATGAGCAGTTCTTC. Its translation is CSVDTIFLDEQFF. This rearrangement joins TRBV29-1 to TRBJ2-1; D not certain. V dropped 3 bases and J dropped 8 bases, with 14 bases sitting between them. The germline V gene encodes CDR1 SQVTM and CDR2 ANQGSEA. CDR3 size: 13 residues.

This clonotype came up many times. CDR3 region: CSVDSGPTPRNEQFF. DNA of the CDR3: TGCAGCGTTGACAGCGGACCTACCCCGAGGAATGAGCAGTTCTTC. The rearrangement uses TRBV29-1 and TRBJ2-1; a weak D match, TRBD2 (5 bases). The CDR3 is made up of 15 amino acids. Trimming took off 3 bases at V and 7 bases at J, with 19 bases between the two ends. Per germline, CDR1 SQVTM and CDR2 ANQGSEA.

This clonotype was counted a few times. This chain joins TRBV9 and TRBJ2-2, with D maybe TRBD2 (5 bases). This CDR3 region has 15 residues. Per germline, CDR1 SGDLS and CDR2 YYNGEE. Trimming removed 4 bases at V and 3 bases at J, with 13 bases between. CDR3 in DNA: TGTGCCAGCAGCCCCAGAATAGCGTACACCGGGGAGCTGTTTTTT. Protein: CASSPRIAYTGELFF. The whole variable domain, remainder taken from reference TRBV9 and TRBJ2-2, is DSGVTQTPKHLITATGQRVTLRCSPRSGDLSVYWYQQSLDQGLQFLIQYYNGEERAKGNILERFSAQQFPDLHSELNLSSLELGDSALYFCASSPRIAYTGELFFGEGSRLTVL.

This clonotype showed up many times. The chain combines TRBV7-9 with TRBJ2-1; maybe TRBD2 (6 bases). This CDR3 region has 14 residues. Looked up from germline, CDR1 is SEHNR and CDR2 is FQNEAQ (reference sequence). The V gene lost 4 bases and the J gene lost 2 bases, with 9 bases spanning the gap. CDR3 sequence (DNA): TGTGCCAGCAGCTGGGCTAGCGCCTACAATGAGCAGTTCTTC. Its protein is CASSWASAYNEQFF.

CDR3 in amino acids: CASMEVGSSNTGELFF. CDR3 nucleotide sequence: TGTGCCAGTATGGAGGTCGGATCGTCGAACACCGGGGAGCTGTTTTTT. This chain uses TRBV19 with TRBJ2-2, with a weak D call TRBD2 (5 bases). The CDR3 runs 16 residues. The V end lost 7 bases, the J end lost 0 bases, and 15 bases lay between the germline ends. CDR1 and CDR2 from the germline V gene are LNHDA and SQIVND (reference sequence).

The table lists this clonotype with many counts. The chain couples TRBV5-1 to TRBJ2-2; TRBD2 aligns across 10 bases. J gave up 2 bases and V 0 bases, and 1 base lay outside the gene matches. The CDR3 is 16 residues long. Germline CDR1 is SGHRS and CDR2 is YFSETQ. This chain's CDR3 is CASSLASGGNTGELFF. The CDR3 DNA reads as TGCGCCAGCAGCTTGGCTAGCGGGGGAAACACCGGGGAGCTGTTTTTT.

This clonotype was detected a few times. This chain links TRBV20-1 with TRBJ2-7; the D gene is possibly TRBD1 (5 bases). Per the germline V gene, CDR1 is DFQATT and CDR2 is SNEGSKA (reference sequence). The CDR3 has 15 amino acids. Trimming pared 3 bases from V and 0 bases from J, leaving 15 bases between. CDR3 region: CSASETTDSSYEQYF. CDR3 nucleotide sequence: TGCAGTGCTAGCGAAACGACAGACAGCTCCTACGAGCAGTACTTC.

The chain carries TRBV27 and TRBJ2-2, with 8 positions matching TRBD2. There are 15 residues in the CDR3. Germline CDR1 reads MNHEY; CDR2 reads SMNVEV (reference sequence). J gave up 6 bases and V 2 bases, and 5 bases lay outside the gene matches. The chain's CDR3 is CASSLGTGGAGELFF. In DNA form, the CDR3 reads TGTGCCAGCAGTTTAGGGACCGGGGGGGCCGGGGAGCTGTTTTTT.

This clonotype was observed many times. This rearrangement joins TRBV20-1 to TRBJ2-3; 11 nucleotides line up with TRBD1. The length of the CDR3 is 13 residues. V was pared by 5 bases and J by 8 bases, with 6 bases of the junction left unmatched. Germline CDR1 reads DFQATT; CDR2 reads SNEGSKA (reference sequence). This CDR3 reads CSAGQGARVTQYF. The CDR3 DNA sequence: TGCAGTGCTGGACAGGGGGCTCGTGTTACGCAGTATTTT.